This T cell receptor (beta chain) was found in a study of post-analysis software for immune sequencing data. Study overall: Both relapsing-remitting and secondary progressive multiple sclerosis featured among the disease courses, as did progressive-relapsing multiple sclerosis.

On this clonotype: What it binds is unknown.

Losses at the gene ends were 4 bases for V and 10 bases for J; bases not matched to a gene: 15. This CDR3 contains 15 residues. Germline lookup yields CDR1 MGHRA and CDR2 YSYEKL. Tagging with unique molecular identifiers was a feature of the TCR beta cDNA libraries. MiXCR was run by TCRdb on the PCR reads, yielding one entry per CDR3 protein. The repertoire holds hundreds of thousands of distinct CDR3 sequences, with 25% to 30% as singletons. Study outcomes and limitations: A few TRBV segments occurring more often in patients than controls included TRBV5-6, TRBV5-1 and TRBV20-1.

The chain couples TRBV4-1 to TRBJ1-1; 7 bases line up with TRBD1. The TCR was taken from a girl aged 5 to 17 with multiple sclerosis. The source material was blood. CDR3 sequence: CASSLPGQPAPGAFF. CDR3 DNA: TGCGCCAGCAGCCTCCCGGGACAGCCCGCGCCAGGAGCTTTCTTT.